One TCR beta chain is described in this entry. This receptor's antigen is unknown. The input lacks base qualities; no much larger clone sits a single base away. This sample is drawn from a study of cytomegalovirus exposure and HLA in healthy donors (dated by TCRdb to between 2016 and 2019). About the full investigation: In an earlier analysis of 587 of the donors, 250 to 350 Gb of sequence data and 100 million or so unique TCR beta sequences from about 180 million T cells were reported. On average, approximately 250,000 unique TCR beta nucleotide sequences were sequenced per donor among about 400 genotyped donors of the cohort, with around 19% of those sequences being non-productive. In a later genetic analysis, genome-wide SNP genotypes for about 55% of the roughly 670 donors were used, and that subset was treated as a discovery cohort. An earlier analysis of around 580 of the donors used high-throughput TCR beta sequencing to judge whether each TCR beta V gene segment behaved as functional or pseudogenic. An early release that covered about 600 HLA-typed donors contained approximately 300 gigabases of sequencing data and roughly 84 million unique TCR sequences. Rather than drawing on any new phenotypic data, the later analysis identified candidate immune exposures from TCR beta sequences and the way those sequences occurred across donors. The genetic ancestry cluster associated with self-reported Caucasian donors included 80% to 90% of the 398 genotyped donors. To study patterns of TCR occurrence, a later analysis re-analyzed previously published TCR beta repertoires from around 670 donors and added high-resolution HLA genotyping. Roughly 5 DR-DQ haplotypes were handled as single units for association and clustering, since linkage in the cohort was strong. Donor age, sex, ethnicity and CMV serostatus were collected together with the repertoire data. The study aimed to test whether signatures of past pathogen exposure could be identified by cataloging public T cell receptors. Besides the first cohort of 666 subjects, a separate validation cohort made up of about 120 different subjects was used. All discovery cohort repertoires had been generated on a single sequencing platform. The study used immunosequencing to profile the T cell repertoires of approximately 640 subjects and linked those repertoires to cytomegalovirus serostatus. HLA typing covered class I and class II loci at four-digit resolution. To predict cytomegalovirus infection status, the study brought together high-throughput TCR immunosequencing, statistical association of individual TCRs with disease status, and machine learning. Typing coverage varied by locus: roughly 629-640 donors for A, B, C, DRB1 and DQB1; approximately 500 for DQA1; 606 for DPA1; around 450 for DPB1. Beyond this particular receptor, the publication reports: The study gave a list of more than 150 TCR beta chains associated with cytomegalovirus. A cluster of highly shared sequence variants was judged likely to be a technical artifact of the sequencing pipeline. Because the 87-base-pair reads could not distinguish some IMGT-functional V segments, including TRBV6-2 and TRBV6-3, those segments were excluded. Strong co-occurrence of HLA alleles, especially DR and DQ, made assigning TCR associations to individual alleles difficult. Most TCR sequences were seen in very few donors, while some public TCRs were found in many individuals. In a later analysis, most CMV-associated TCR beta chains were found to appear HLA-restricted, with HLA associations seemingly driven largely by CMV exposure. In both the original and validation cohorts, the classifier was reported to diagnose cytomegalovirus status with high specificity and sensitivity. Specific HLA alleles were associated with about 17,000 TCR beta sequences at a false discovery rate of 0.05 in a later analysis. In a later analysis, TCR association rates were found to vary across HLA loci, with the most associated TCRs seen for DRB1 alleles and the fewest for HLA-C alleles. In a later genetic analysis, a missense DCLRE1C variant was associated with V-gene and J-gene trimming of TCR beta chains, and the association was replicated in an independent cohort. An earlier analysis of around 540 of the donors showed that most TCR beta V segments appeared in productive rearrangements either about 87% or about 30% of the time, which broadly matched IMGT annotations. Linkage disequilibrium might explain the correlated functional status among segregating V segments, but an unknown experimental factor could not be excluded. Because counts were too low, fewer than 20 rarely observed V segments, including chromosome 9 orphons, were excluded from the earlier analysis of several hundred of the donors. Compared with equally common non-associated chains, HLA-associated TCR beta chains in a later analysis were more clonally expanded and had lower generation probabilities. A later analysis reported that several top co-occurrence clusters appeared linked to parvovirus B19, influenza, CMV and Epstein-Barr virus. HLA typing was unavailable for some donors at each locus, so association tests used only the typed subset. Compared with the roughly 670-donor mean, donors in an Asian-associated ancestry cluster had fewer N-insertions in productive TCRs, according to a later genetic analysis. According to the authors, the approach could potentially be generalized to other disease states and immunological phenotypes. The cohort was sequenced for TCR beta chains only, and without alpha or paired-chain data the features that could be detected were limited. Immune exposure information for the cohort was limited to CMV serostatus. A further reported finding was that TCR beta sequences accurately predicted the HLA-A and HLA-B alleles for most subjects in the first cohort. Presence/absence analyses assumed roughly uniform sequencing depth across donors, an assumption that may not hold. A few of the identified cytomegalovirus-associated TCR beta chains were confirmed in vitro to be specific for cytomegalovirus antigens.

The germline V gene provides CDR1 MGHDK and CDR2 SYGVNS. The cysteine opens and the phenylalanine closes a CDR3 of 16 amino acids. Of all the DNA, just the CDR3 is kept, 48 bases in frame from base 1. V lost 1 base and J lost 7 bases; the stretch between them is 17 bases long. Libraries came from the immunoSEQ multiplex PCR assay. For the multiplex PCR, a mixture combining 60 forward primers for TCR Vbeta segments and 13 reverse primers for TCR Jbeta segments was used. The CDR3 region of rearranged TCR beta genes was amplified from genomic DNA with a multiplex PCR assay. On the Illumina HiSeq System, the amplified TCR beta libraries were sequenced as 87-base-pair reads. On the authors' methods: Across the 500 to 700 repertoires, a later analysis counted about 81 million unique TCR beta chains, 9 million to 14 million of which were shared by at least two donors. To remove PCR and sequencing errors, raw reads were error-corrected and collapsed into unique sequences using a nearest-neighbor algorithm that merged closely related sequences. Alignment of CDR3 sequences to IMGT reference sequences was used to assign V, D and J gene segments. For a sequence to be retained, a match of at least six nucleotides was required to both a V gene segment and a J gene segment. Rearrangements were classified as productive when the CDR3 lacked stop codons and remained in frame with V and J, and all other rearrangements were classified as non-productive. CDR3 was defined according to IMGT convention as the region running from the second conserved V-encoded cysteine to the conserved J-encoded phenylalanine. The earlier analysis of about 560 of the donors excluded any sequence lacking an unambiguous match to a single V gene segment. An earlier analysis of 587 of the donors classified V segments as functional when productive rearrangements were above 56.7% and as segregating when the standard deviation between donors was above 5%. To diagnose cytomegalovirus status from the catalog of TCR beta chain sequences, a statistical classification framework was built. In a later analysis, TCR nucleotide sequences were compared against IMGT/GENE-DB human TR gene sequences so that V and J genes could be assigned. A later analysis assigned CDR3 sequences and most-parsimonious VDJ recombination scenarios with the TCRdist pipeline. In a later analysis, each TCR beta chain was defined by its CDR3 amino acid sequence together with its V-gene family, and reads lacking a unique V-gene family were excluded. In a later analysis, 450 to 600 highly shared, low-generation-probability nucleotide sequences were removed to address suspected cross-contamination and a sequencing artifact. For each public chain, a later analysis derived a clonal expansion index from normalized ranks of inferred template counts within each repertoire. Generation probabilities in a later analysis came from a VDJ recombination model fitted to out-of-frame rearrangements, and those results were checked against IGoR. In a later analysis, hypergeometric tests were used to score TCR-TCR, TCR-HLA and TCR-CMV co-occurrence, with a repertoire-size bias correction applied to TCR pairs. False discovery rates were estimated in a later analysis by permuting HLA or CMV assignments 20 times. In a later analysis, co-occurring TCRs were grouped using DBSCAN, with TCRdist sequence similarity added in when clustering inside HLA-allele-positive subsets. Repertoires with fewer than 30,000 or more than 120,000 public chains were left out of co-occurrence clustering, as were four to six repertoires with anomalous nucleotide sharing. TCRdb carries this immuneACCESS record with in-frame sequences only. Its versions omit some clonotypes, under half of them owing to an unresolved V gene in the studies checked, with the rest unexplained. V, J and clone size are those of that table, while D and trimming were read from the DNA. The sample table lists 150,000 to 200,000 clones, about four fifths of them with a count of one. Clones ranked in the top ten supply 0.25% to 0.3% of the sample.

The cohort was made up of about 610 healthy bone marrow donors. All cohort members were sampled while nominally healthy, although unrecorded immune exposures were likely present. The donor tested CMV seronegative and was one of the 352 seronegative cohort members. A peripheral blood sample was collected from each donor, and TCR beta sequencing was performed on peripheral blood mononuclear cells. The Qiagen DNeasy Blood Extraction Kit was used to extract genomic DNA from the blood cell samples. Recombination joined TRBV25-1 with TRBJ1-5; D gene: possibly TRBD1, on 5 matching bases. This TCR came from a boy aged 10-17 years in good health and CMV-seronegative. Specimen: PBMCs. The sequenced DNA is TGTGCCAGCAGTGAATCGCGCCCAGGGTCAGGACAGCCCCAGCATTTT. Protein translation: CASSESRPGSGQPQHF.